This T cell receptor beta chain comes out of a study of a mutant IDH1 vaccine in newly diagnosed glioma. Time point here: week 5, during vaccination. Every vaccination contained 300 ug of the mutant IDH1 20-mer peptide and was paired with topical imiquimod. TCRdb's copy holds only in-frame clones and misses some; the assay was immunoSEQ multiplex PCR. The table includes approximately 24,000 clones, about three quarters detected once. The CDR3 covers 14 residues. V lost 1 base and J 1 base, leaving 7 bases between the germline ends. In germline, CDR1 is SGHVS, CDR2 FQNEAQ. Sample share makes this clone medium-sized. Its specificity is unknown.

Sequenced here: PBMCs, sampled from a glioma patient whose treatment included an IDH1 peptide vaccine. The chain carries TRBV7-8 and TRBJ2-5, with D tentatively TRBD1 (5 bases). This TCR came from a man aged 35 to 55 with glioma. Written as DNA, the CDR3 is TGTGCCAGCAGCTTAGTGACAGTCCAAGAGACCCAGTACTTC. This encodes CASSLVTVQETQYF.